This T cell receptor (beta chain) was retrieved from a study of blood T cells in healthy people across ages. It was with a sample-barcoded 5' primer and a J-beta primer mix that a second PCR of roughly 6 to 12 cycles was run. In TCRdb, the 5' RACE reads were re-called with MiXCR into one record per CDR3 protein. Found here are around 1.5 million distinct CDR3 sequences, roughly 60% of them singletons; the top ten hold 6.5% to 8.5%. The CDR3 covers 15 residues. The V and J ends lost 3 bases and 9 bases, in that order; junction bases with no gene match: 9. The chain combines TRBV12-3 or TRBV12-4 with TRBJ2-5; TRBD1 matches at 11 bases. This sequence originates from a man aged 18 to 35 in good health. Sequencing was done on a sample of blood. The CDR3, as DNA: TGTGCCAGCAGTTTGGACAGGGGGCTTCAGTTATCCCAGTACTTC. Translating gives CASSLDRGLQLSQYF.